These 9 T cell receptor beta chains were all obtained from the same sample, sequenced in a study of blood T cells in healthy people across ages. It was with a sample-barcoded 5' primer and a J-beta primer mix that a second PCR of roughly 6 to 12 cycles was run. One entry per CDR3 protein results from TCRdb running MiXCR on the 5' RACE reads. The table has approximately 800,000 distinct CDR3 sequences, 35% to 60% seen once. Sequencing was carried out using blood. These receptors all come from an older man in good health.

In DNA, the CDR3 is TGTGCCAGCAGCGAGACCGCAAACACAGATACGCAGTATTTT. Protein product: CASSETANTDTQYF. This rearrangement joins TRBV3-1 to TRBJ2-3; no clear D gene. The CDR3 runs 14 residues. Germline V gene data show CDR1 as LGHDT and CDR2 as YNNKEL (reference sequence). Trimming left V 5 bases short and J 2 bases short, with 11 bases between.

J is TRBJ2-5 and V is TRBV28; no firm D call. CDR1 is MDHEN, CDR2 SYDVKM, per germline. The V end lost 3 bases, the J end lost 5 bases, and 10 bases lay between the germline ends. The CDR3 has 13 residues. CDR3 amino acids: CASSFVGPETQYF. Here the CDR3 DNA reads TGTGCCAGCAGTTTTGTAGGGCCGGAGACCCAGTACTTC. The whole variable domain, filled in from reference TRBV28 and TRBJ2-5, reads DVKVTQSSRYLVKRTGEKVFLECVQDMDHENMFWYRQDPGLGLRLIYFSYDVKMKEKGDIPEGYSVSREKKERFSLILESASTNQTSMYLCASSFVGPETQYFGPGTRLLVL.

This clonotype turned up a few times. This rearrangement joins TRBV12-3 or TRBV12-4 to TRBJ1-1, with TRBD1 matching 8 bases. Trimming cost V 6 bases and J 2 bases; bases outside gene matches: 5. The CDR3 consists of 14 residues. CDR3 bases: TGTGCCAGCAGCGACAGGGGAGGAAACACTGAAGCTTTCTTT. Translating it yields CASSDRGGNTEAFF.

V is TRBV7-2 and J is TRBJ1-2; the match to TRBD1 covers 8 bases. Germline loops: CDR1 SGHTA, CDR2 FQGNSA. With 2 bases clipped from V and 6 bases from J, the junction kept 20 bases outside the gene matches. The CDR3 runs 19 residues. The CDR3 DNA is TGTGCCAGCAGCTTAAATTCGGGTGTCGCAGGGGGCGGATTTCATGGCTACACCTTC. As protein: CASSLNSGVAGGGFHGYTF.

This clonotype was seen only a few times. The V and J genes are TRBV5-6 and TRBJ2-1; 13 bases map to TRBD2. V dropped 4 bases and J dropped 6; count of bases not matched to a gene: 7. The length of the CDR3 is 16 residues. In germline, CDR1 is SGHDT, CDR2 YYEEEE. DNA of the CDR3: TGTGCCAGCAGCCCCGGACTAGCGGGAGCTGGCAATGAGCAGTTCTTC. Translation: CASSPGLAGAGNEQFF.

The chain carries TRBV6-2 or TRBV6-3 and TRBJ2-3, with TRBD2 matching over 9 bases. The CDR3 has 14 amino acids. The trim removed 6 bases at V and 4 bases at J, leaving 5 bases unmatched. Germline lookup yields CDR1 MNHEY and CDR2 SVGEGT. The CDR3 is CASRIAGAADTQYF. CDR3 sequence (DNA): TGTGCCAGCAGGATAGCGGGGGCGGCAGATACGCAGTATTTT.

The J gene is TRBJ2-5, the V gene TRBV11-2, with 7 bases matching TRBD1. The DNA matches TRBJ2-7 better at its end, which makes the J call doubtful. The CDR3 totals 15 residues. CDR1 is SGHAT and CDR2 is FQNNGV in the germline V gene. The CDR3 loop is CASSPRATGDYEQYF. In nucleotides, the CDR3 is TGTGCCAGCAGCCCCCGCGCTACAGGGGACTACGAGCAGTACTTC.

The chain employs TRBV10-3 and TRBJ2-5; the match to TRBD1 covers 9 bases. This CDR3 contains 14 residues. V shed 8 bases, J shed 2 bases, and the junction held 6 bases outside the gene matches. Germline loops: CDR1 ENHRY, CDR2 SYGVKD. CDR3 sequence: CAIATGTGQETQYF. CDR3 sequence (DNA): TGTGCCATCGCGACCGGGACAGGGCAAGAGACCCAGTACTTC.

This clonotype appeared once. The CDR3 region is CASSVSGKAKNIQYF. The CDR3 region has the DNA TGTGCCAGCAGCGTTTCGGGGAAAGCCAAAAACATTCAGTACTTC. The genes are TRBV9 and TRBJ2-4, with a possible D match to TRBD2 (5 bases). Germline CDR1 SGDLS, CDR2 YYNGEE. Between the trimmed V and J ends, which lost 2 bases and 0 bases, there was a span of 9 bases. This CDR3 is 15 amino acids long.